This TCR beta chain stems from a study of blood T cells in healthy people across ages. The authors ran a second PCR of about 7 to 11 cycles using a sample-barcoded 5' primer and a J-beta primer mix. Each CDR3 protein is one row after TCRdb ran MiXCR on the 5' RACE reads. The table shows 650,000 to 1,000,000 distinct CDR3 sequences, with about 36% occurring only once. This clonotype came up a few times. The V end lost 5 bases, the J end lost 4 bases, and 6 bases lay between the germline ends. The CDR3 length is 13 residues. Every donor contributed about 10 milliliters of peripheral blood by blood draw.

This sequence originates from a man between 18 and 29 years old in good health. The chain carries TRBV12-3 or TRBV12-4 and TRBJ1-6; no firm D call. The sample was blood. The CDR3 is CASSLIYNSPLHF. The CDR3 region has the DNA TGTGCCAGCAGTCTCATATATAATTCACCCCTCCACTTT.